This T cell receptor beta chain was obtained from a study of cytomegalovirus exposure and HLA in healthy donors (dated by TCRdb to between 2016 and 2019). A note on the overall study: An earlier analysis of roughly 500 of the donors reported 250 to 350 Gb of sequence data and about 100 million unique TCR beta sequences from about 179 million T cells. Roughly 300 gigabases of sequencing data and roughly 81 million unique TCR sequences made up an early release that covered several hundred HLA-typed donors. The study aimed to test whether cataloging public T cell receptors could reveal signatures of past pathogen exposure. Donor age, sex, ethnicity and CMV serostatus were compiled together with the repertoire data. Typing coverage varied by locus: about 629-640 donors for A, B, C, DRB1 and DQB1; approximately 500 for DQA1; over 600 for DPA1; more than 450 for DPB1. Because of strong linkage in the cohort, roughly five DR-DQ haplotypes were treated as single units for association and clustering. To decide whether each TCR beta V gene segment behaved as functional or pseudogenic, an earlier analysis of some 540 of the donors relied on high-throughput TCR beta sequencing. High-throughput TCR immunosequencing, statistical association of individual TCRs with disease status, and machine learning were combined to predict cytomegalovirus infection status. The later analysis used no new phenotypic data to find candidate immune exposures, relying instead on TCR beta sequences and their occurrence across donors. HLA typing included class I and class II loci at four-digit resolution. A later analysis re-analyzed previously published TCR beta repertoires from 550 to 700 donors and added high-resolution HLA genotyping to study TCR occurrence patterns. Every repertoire in the discovery cohort had been generated on one and the same sequencing platform. Of the 300 to 500 genotyped donors, 81% were placed in the genetic ancestry cluster associated with self-reported Caucasian donors. Across 300 to 400 genotyped donors of the cohort, an average of about 240,000 unique TCR beta nucleotide sequences per donor were sequenced, and roughly 20% of those sequences were non-productive. A separate validation cohort of roughly 110 different subjects was used in addition to the approximately 610-subject first cohort. The T cell repertoires of 666 subjects were profiled by immunosequencing and related to cytomegalovirus serostatus. A later genetic analysis took genome-wide SNP genotypes for about 65% of the 666 donors and used that subset as a discovery cohort.

The full study reports these points: Most CMV-associated TCR beta chains appeared to be HLA-restricted in a later analysis, and the HLA associations seemed to be driven largely by CMV exposure. The classifier was reported to diagnose cytomegalovirus status with high specificity and sensitivity in both the original cohort and the validation cohort. A later analysis found that TCR association rates varied across HLA loci, with DRB1 alleles showing the most associated TCRs and HLA-C alleles the fewest. A few of the identified cytomegalovirus-associated TCR beta chains were confirmed in vitro to be specific for cytomegalovirus antigens. Because some donors lacked HLA typing at each locus, the association tests relied only on the typed subset. Some IMGT-functional V segments, including TRBV6-2 and TRBV6-3, could not be told apart with the 87-base-pair reads, so those segments were excluded. When HLA alleles, especially DR and DQ, strongly co-occurred, attributing TCR associations to individual alleles was difficult. An association between a missense DCLRE1C variant and V-gene and J-gene trimming of TCR beta chains was found in a later genetic analysis and replicated in an independent cohort. The only immune exposure information available for the cohort was CMV serostatus. In a later analysis, several top co-occurrence clusters were reported to appear linked to parvovirus B19, influenza, CMV and Epstein-Barr virus. The cohort was sequenced for TCR beta chains only, and without alpha or paired-chain data the features that could be detected were limited. In a later analysis, HLA-associated TCR beta chains were found to be more clonally expanded and to have lower generation probabilities than equally common non-associated chains. Correlated functional status among segregating V segments might be attributable to linkage disequilibrium, but an unknown experimental factor could not be ruled out. A cluster of highly shared sequence variants was judged likely to be a technical artifact of the sequencing pipeline. Broadly in line with IMGT annotations, most TCR beta V segments showed up in productive rearrangements about 90% or about 30% of the time in an earlier analysis of several hundred of the donors. A further reported finding was that TCR beta sequences accurately predicted the HLA-A and HLA-B alleles for most subjects in the first cohort. According to the authors, the approach could potentially be generalized to other disease states and immunological phenotypes. The study listed 150 to 200 TCR beta chains as associated with cytomegalovirus. Most TCR sequences were observed very rarely across donors, whereas some public TCRs were present in many individuals. Roughly uniform sequencing depth across donors was assumed in presence/absence analyses, although this assumption may not hold. Compared with the roughly 710-donor mean, donors in an Asian-associated ancestry cluster had fewer N-insertions in productive TCRs, according to a later genetic analysis. Over 15 rarely observed V segments, including chromosome 9 orphons, were excluded from the earlier analysis of some 590 of the donors because counts were too low. Specific HLA alleles were associated with more than 15,000 TCR beta sequences at a false discovery rate of 0.05 in a later analysis.

The cohort consisted of approximately 690 healthy bone marrow donors. At the time of sampling, all cohort members were nominally healthy, though unrecorded immune exposures were likely present. The donor tested CMV seronegative and was one of the 352 seronegative cohort members. A peripheral blood sample was provided by each donor, and peripheral blood mononuclear cells were used for TCR beta sequencing. Genomic DNA extraction from the blood cell samples was performed with the Qiagen DNeasy Blood Extraction Kit. Via the germline V gene (reference sequence), CDR1 is SEHNR and CDR2 FQNEAQ. Including cysteine and phenylalanine, the CDR3 has 13 amino acids. Only CDR3 DNA is held: 39 bases, read in frame from base 1. Trimming removed 5 bases from V and 4 bases from J, leaving 11 bases between the germline ends. The receptor library was made with the immunoSEQ multiplex PCR assay. For the multiplex PCR, a mixture combining 60 forward primers for TCR Vbeta segments and 13 reverse primers for TCR Jbeta segments was used. The CDR3 region of rearranged TCR beta genes was amplified from genomic DNA by a multiplex PCR assay. On the Illumina HiSeq System, the amplified TCR beta libraries were sequenced as 87-base-pair reads. Per the source publication's procedure: A later analysis counted approximately 74 million unique TCR beta chains across the 666 repertoires, and roughly 10 million of these chains were shared by at least two donors. A nearest-neighbor algorithm error-corrected the raw reads and collapsed the reads into unique sequences, merging closely related sequences to remove PCR and sequencing errors. To assign V, D and J gene segments, CDR3 sequences were aligned to IMGT reference sequences. Each retained sequence needed at least a six-nucleotide match to both a V gene segment and a J gene segment. A rearrangement counted as productive if the CDR3 had no stop codons and remained in frame with V and J, and every other rearrangement counted as non-productive. Following IMGT convention, CDR3 was defined as the stretch from the second conserved V-encoded cysteine up to the conserved J-encoded phenylalanine. In an earlier analysis of more than 550 of the donors, sequences lacking an unambiguous match to a single V gene segment were excluded. In an earlier analysis of approximately 500 of the donors, a V segment was called functional when productive rearrangements were above 56.7%, and segregating when the standard deviation between donors exceeded 5%. A statistical classification framework was built for diagnosing cytomegalovirus status from the catalog of TCR beta chain sequences. In a later analysis, V and J genes were assigned by comparing TCR nucleotide sequences against IMGT/GENE-DB human TR gene sequences. In a later analysis, CDR3 sequences and most-parsimonious VDJ recombination scenarios were assigned using the TCRdist pipeline. A later analysis defined each TCR beta chain by its CDR3 amino acid sequence plus V-gene family, and excluded reads lacking a unique V-gene family. In a later analysis, around 600 highly shared, low-generation-probability nucleotide sequences were removed to address suspected cross-contamination and a sequencing artifact. In a later analysis, a clonal expansion index for each public chain was calculated from normalized within-repertoire ranks of inferred template counts. In a later analysis, generation probabilities were computed with a VDJ recombination model fitted to out-of-frame rearrangements, and the resulting probabilities were checked against IGoR. In a later analysis, hypergeometric tests were used to score TCR-TCR, TCR-HLA and TCR-CMV co-occurrence, with a repertoire-size bias correction applied to TCR pairs. To estimate false discovery rates, a later analysis permuted the HLA or CMV assignments 20 times. In a later analysis, co-occurring TCRs were grouped using DBSCAN, with TCRdist sequence similarity added in when clustering inside HLA-allele-positive subsets. Co-occurrence clustering excluded repertoires with fewer than 30,000 or more than 120,000 public chains, plus five with anomalous nucleotide sharing. The table was pulled from immuneACCESS by TCRdb, which kept in-frame rearrangements only. Such tables lose some clones; where checked, under half of the loss comes from unresolved V genes, and the rest has no known cause. Clonal size and the V and J genes are those of that table, whereas D and trimming came from the DNA. The sample contains around 160,000 clones, 75% of them found a single time. Of the sample, over 4.5% is held by the ten largest clones.

With regard to this clone: What this receptor recognizes is not known. The sample holds no much larger clone one base away, and base qualities are not on file.

Sequenced sample: PBMCs. The V and J genes are TRBV7-9 and TRBJ1-1; the D gene lacks a confident call. The clonotype was recovered from a male donor in good health and CMV-seronegative. The DNA sequence is given as TGTGCCAGCAGCCTTCAGGAGGGCACTGAAGCTTTCTTT. Its translation is CASSLQEGTEAFF.